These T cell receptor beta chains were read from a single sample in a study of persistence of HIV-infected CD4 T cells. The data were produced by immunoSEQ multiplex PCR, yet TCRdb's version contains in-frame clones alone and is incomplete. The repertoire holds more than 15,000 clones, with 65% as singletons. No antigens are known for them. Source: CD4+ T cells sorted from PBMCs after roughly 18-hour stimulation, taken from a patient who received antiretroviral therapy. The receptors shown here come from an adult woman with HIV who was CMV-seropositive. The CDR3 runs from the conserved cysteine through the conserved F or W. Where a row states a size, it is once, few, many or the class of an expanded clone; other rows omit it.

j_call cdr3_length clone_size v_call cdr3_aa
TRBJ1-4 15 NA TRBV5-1 CASSTSGGSGEKLFF
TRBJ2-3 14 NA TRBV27 CASSRRTITDTQYF
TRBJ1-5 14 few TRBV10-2 CASSYGQGNQPQHF
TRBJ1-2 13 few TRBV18 CASSPILLNGYTF
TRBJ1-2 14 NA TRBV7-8 CASSLEGGRYGYTF
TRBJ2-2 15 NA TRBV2 CASRGQNANTGELFF
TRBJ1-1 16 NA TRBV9 CASSTGQGVFDTEAFF
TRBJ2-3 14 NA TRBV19 CASKERGGTDTQYF
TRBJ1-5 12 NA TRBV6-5 CASMGTNQPQHF
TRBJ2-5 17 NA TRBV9 CASSVAAGGGFQETQYF
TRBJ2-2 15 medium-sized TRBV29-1 CSVGGGNGVPGELFF
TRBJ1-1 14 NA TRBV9 CASSVREMNTEAFF
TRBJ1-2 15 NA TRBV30 CAWSEGAASNYGYTF
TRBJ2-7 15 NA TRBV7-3 CASSSPGQGAYEQYF
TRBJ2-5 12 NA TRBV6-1 CASSEGGSRQYF
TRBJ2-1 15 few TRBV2 CASQGLAGAGNEQFF
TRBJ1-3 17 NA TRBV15 CAITLTGEAPLGNTIYF
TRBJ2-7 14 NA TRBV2 CASKSQGVPNEQYF
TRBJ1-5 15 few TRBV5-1 CASSLGAGGGQPQHF
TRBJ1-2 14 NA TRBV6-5 CASSSMGANYGYTF
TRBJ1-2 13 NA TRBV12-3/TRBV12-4 CASSYAGAGGYTF
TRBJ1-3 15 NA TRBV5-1 CASSFENPGEGTIYF
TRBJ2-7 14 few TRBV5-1 CASSGGSDRAEQYF
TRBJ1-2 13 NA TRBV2 CASSATAHYGYTF
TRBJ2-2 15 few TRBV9 CASSISGGYGGELFF